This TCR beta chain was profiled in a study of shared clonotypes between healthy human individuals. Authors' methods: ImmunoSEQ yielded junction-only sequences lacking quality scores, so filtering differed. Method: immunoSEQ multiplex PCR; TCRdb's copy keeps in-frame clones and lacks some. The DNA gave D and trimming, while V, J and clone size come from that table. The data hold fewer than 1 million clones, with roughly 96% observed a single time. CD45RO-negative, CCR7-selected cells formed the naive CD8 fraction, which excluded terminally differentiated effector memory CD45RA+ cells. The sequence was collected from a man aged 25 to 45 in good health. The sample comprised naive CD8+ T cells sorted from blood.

CDR3: CASSLDQEYEQYF. CDR3 nucleotide sequence: TGTGCCAGCAGCTTAGATCAGGAGTACGAGCAGTACTTC. The V and J genes are TRBV7-9 and TRBJ2-7; D is undetermined. The V end was cut by 1 base, the J end by 4 bases, with 8 bases between. The germline V gene encodes CDR1 SEHNR and CDR2 FQNEAQ (reference sequence). The CDR3 sequence is 13 residues long.